This entry describes one T cell receptor beta chain. The source of the sample is a study of chemoradiotherapy in HPV16-positive cancers. Profiling relied on immunoSEQ multiplex PCR, and the TCRdb table lists in-frame clones only, not all of them. The sample includes about 4,800 clones, roughly 90% of them seen just once. The CDR3 spans 16 residues. This sequence joins TRBV21-1 and TRBJ2-1. TRBV21-1 is a listed pseudogene. This clonotype was sampled from a human donor with HPV-associated anogenital cancer. Sequencing was performed on tumor tissue, taken from a patient who underwent chemoradiotherapy. The chain's CDR3 is CASSKTTLSSYNEQFF. In DNA, the CDR3 is TGTGCCAGCAGCAAAACGACCCTGAGCTCCTACAATGAGCAGTTCTTC.